The T cell receptor (beta chain) described here comes from a study of early T cells in non-severe SARS-CoV-2 infection. As part of library construction, unique molecular identifiers were attached to individual cDNA molecules. TCRdb re-analysed the 5' RACE reads in MiXCR, keeping a single row per CDR3 protein. The sample contains over 60,000 distinct CDR3 sequences, around an eighth of which appear only once. Trimming took 4 bases from V and 9 from J; bases not matched to a gene: 10. This CDR3 is 16 amino acids long. In germline, CDR1 is SNHLY, CDR2 FYNNEI. This clonotype occurred a few times. The chain combines TRBV2 with TRBJ2-1, with 12 bases aligning to TRBD1. Sequenced here: whole blood, sampled at baseline. This TCR derives from an adult who was a healthcare worker with PCR-confirmed SARS-CoV-2 infection or an uninfected control (not recorded which). DNA of the CDR3: TGTGCCAGCAGTGTCCCGGGACAGGGGGCGGTCGGTGAGCAGTTCTTC. The encoded protein is CASSVPGQGAVGEQFF.